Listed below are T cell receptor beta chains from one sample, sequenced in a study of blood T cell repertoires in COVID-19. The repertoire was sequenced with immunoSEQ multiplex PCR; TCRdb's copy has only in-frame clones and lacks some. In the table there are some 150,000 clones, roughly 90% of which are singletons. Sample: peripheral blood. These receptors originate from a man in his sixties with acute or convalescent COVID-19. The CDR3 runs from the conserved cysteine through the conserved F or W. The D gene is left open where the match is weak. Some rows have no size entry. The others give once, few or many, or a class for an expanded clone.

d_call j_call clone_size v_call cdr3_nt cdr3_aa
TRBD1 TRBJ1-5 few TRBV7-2 TGTGCCAGCAGCATAACAGGGGTTTATAGCAATCAGCCCCAGCATTTT CASSITGVYSNQPQHF
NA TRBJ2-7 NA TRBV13 TGTGCCAGCAGCTTCGGCCAGGGGCTGGGGGAGCAGTACTTC CASSFGQGLGEQYF
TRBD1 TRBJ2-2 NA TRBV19 TGTGCCAGTAGTCTCCGACAGGGGGCGGTCACCGGGGAGCTGTTTTTT CASSLRQGAVTGELFF
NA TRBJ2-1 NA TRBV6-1 TGTGCCAGCAGTGAAGGGACAGCACTGAATGAGCAGTTCTTC CASSEGTALNEQFF
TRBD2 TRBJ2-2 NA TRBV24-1 TGTGCCACCAGTGATGCGGGGGGGCCAAGCACCGGGGAGCTGTTTTTT CATSDAGGPSTGELFF
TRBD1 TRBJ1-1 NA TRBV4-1 TGCGCCAGCAGCCGGGGACAGGGATACACTGAAGCTTTCTTT CASSRGQGYTEAFF
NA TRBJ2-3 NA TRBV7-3 TGTGCCAGCAGCTTACAATCTGAGGGCACAGATACGCAGTATTTT CASSLQSEGTDTQYF
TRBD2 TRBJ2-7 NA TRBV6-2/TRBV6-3 TGTGCCAGCAGTTACGGGCGGGGGGGCCCCTACGAGCAGTACTTC CASSYGRGGPYEQYF
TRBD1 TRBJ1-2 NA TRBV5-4 TGTGCCAGCAGCTTTGGAGGGACAGAATATGGCTACACCTTC CASSFGGTEYGYTF
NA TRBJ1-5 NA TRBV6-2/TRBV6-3 TGTGCCAGCAGCCCAGGACAATATCAGCCCCAGCATTTT CASSPGQYQPQHF
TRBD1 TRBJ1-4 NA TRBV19 TGTGCCAGTAGTAAGAACCCGGGACAGGGATCCGGAGAACTGTTTTTT CASSKNPGQGSGELFF
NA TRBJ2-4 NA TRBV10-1 TGCGCCAGCAGTGAGGGTCCGGGTATAGCCAAAAACATTCAGTACTTC CASSEGPGIAKNIQYF
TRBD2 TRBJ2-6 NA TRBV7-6 TGTGCCAGCAGCCTCACTAGCGGCGTTGCTGGGGCCAACGTCCTGACTTTC CASSLTSGVAGANVLTF
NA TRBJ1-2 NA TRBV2 TGTGCCAGCGGGGCACAGGGCGACTATGGCTACACCTTC CASGAQGDYGYTF
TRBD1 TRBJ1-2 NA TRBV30 TGTGCCTGGAGTCGGGACAGGCCCATGGGCTACACCTTC CAWSRDRPMGYTF
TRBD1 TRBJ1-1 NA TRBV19 TGTGCCAGTAGGGACAGGTTCGCTGAAGCTTTCTTT CASRDRFAEAFF
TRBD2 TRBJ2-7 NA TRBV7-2 TGTGCCAGCAGCTTCTTTAGCGGGGGGTACGAGCAGTACTTC CASSFFSGGYEQYF